This T cell receptor (beta chain) was captured in a study of radiotherapy plus CTLA-4 blockade in lung cancer. Study-level information: Disease control was present in around a third of patients, and objective responses in approximately 20%. Study observations and caveats: Best predicting response, reportedly, were early blood T cell clone dynamics, with interferon-beta. Clones of tumor-derived TCRs expanded in blood after radiotherapy plus ipilimumab.

The method was immunoSEQ multiplex PCR; TCRdb's version includes in-frame clones alone and lacks a portion of them. In the table there are 70,000 to 90,000 clones, around 80% of which are singletons. As concerns this clone: As yet, its antigen is unknown.

Trimming removed 3 bases from V and 4 bases from J, with 10 bases in between. Germline CDR1 is MNHEY and CDR2 is SMNVEV (reference sequence). This CDR3 is 14 amino acids long. Each patient with chemo-refractory metastatic non-small-cell lung cancer was treated with focal radiation plus CTLA-4 blockade using ipilimumab. The source material was peripheral blood, sampled from a patient treated with radiotherapy plus ipilimumab. The source is a human donor with non-small cell lung cancer who had a complete response to radiotherapy plus ipilimumab. The gene calls are TRBV27 and TRBJ2-1; D is uncertain. The CDR3: CASSFRADYNEQFF. The CDR3 DNA sequence: TGTGCCAGCAGTTTCCGGGCCGATTACAATGAGCAGTTCTTC.